These T cell receptor beta chains were read from a single sample in a study of vaccination and CD4 T cells after COVID-19. Which antigens these TCRs recognize remains unknown. Each CDR3 protein is one row after TCRdb ran MiXCR on the PCR reads. Of about 9,000 distinct CDR3 sequences listed, roughly 18% were seen once; the top ten hold 21%. Specimen: CD4+ T cells from blood, cultured in vitro, collected after SARS-CoV-2 vaccination. These TCRs come from a human donor who had recovered from COVID-19. CDR3s include the opening cysteine and the closing phenylalanine or tryptophan. D genes are given only for firm matches. The size of a clone is reported for some rows only, either as once, few or many, or as a class for expanded clones.

V gene	J gene	D gene	clone size	CDR3 protein	CDR3 DNA
TRBV5-1	TRBJ1-2	.	.	CASSLVGGAQNYGYTF	TGCGCCAGCAGCTTGGTGGGAGGGGCACAGAACTATGGCTACACCTTC
TRBV11-3	TRBJ2-5	.	many	CASSFLGVYQETQYF	TGTGCCAGCAGCTTCTTAGGGGTGTACCAAGAGACCCAGTACTTC
TRBV28	TRBJ1-6	.	medium-sized	CASAPGGKTAHF	TGTGCCAGCGCCCCGGGGGGAAAGACAGCCCACTTT
TRBV12-3/TRBV12-4	TRBJ2-3	.	.	CASSSNVDTQYF	TGTGCCAGCAGTTCCAACGTGGATACGCAGTATTTT
TRBV7-2	TRBJ2-2	.	.	CASSLGPSNTGELFF	TGTGCCAGCAGCCTTGGACCGTCGAACACCGGGGAGCTGTTTTTT
TRBV18	TRBJ1-2	TRBD1	.	CASSPLRDRTNYGYTF	TGTGCCAGCTCACCACTCCGGGACAGAACTAACTATGGCTACACCTTC
TRBV20-1	TRBJ1-5	.	.	CSAPYQPQHF	TGCAGTGCTCCTTATCAGCCCCAGCATTTT
TRBV6-1	TRBJ2-1	TRBD1	medium-sized	CASNRDRANNEQFF	TGTGCCAGCAATCGGGACAGGGCGAACAATGAGCAGTTCTTC
TRBV28	TRBJ2-3	.	.	CASLLAGTDTQYF	TGTGCCAGTCTCTTAGCCGGCACAGATACGCAGTATTTT
TRBV20-1	TRBJ2-1	TRBD1	few	CSAAQGAVVNEQFF	TGCAGTGCTGCACAGGGGGCGGTGGTCAATGAGCAGTTCTTC
TRBV23-1	TRBJ2-1	.	.	CASSCFEEPIGNEQFF	TGCGCCAGCTCTTGCTTCGAGGAACCTATTGGCAATGAGCAGTTCTTC
TRBV7-9	TRBJ2-3	.	few	CASSSGLISTDTQYF	TGTGCCAGCAGCTCGGGACTCATTAGCACAGATACGCAGTATTTT
TRBV7-3	TRBJ2-7	TRBD1	many	CASSFTGGGEQYF	TGTGCCAGCAGCTTCACAGGGGGTGGCGAGCAGTACTTC
TRBV6-2/TRBV6-3	TRBJ2-1	.	.	CASSSRGQSSYNEQFF	TGTGCCAGCAGTTCTCGAGGGCAGAGCTCCTACAATGAGCAGTTCTTC
TRBV10-3	TRBJ2-2	TRBD2	.	CAISDRGLAGNTGELFF	TGTGCCATCAGTGATAGAGGACTAGCGGGAAACACCGGGGAGCTGTTTTTT
TRBV6-1	TRBJ1-2	TRBD1	many	CASRDPGQPAGGGYTF	TGTGCCAGCAGAGACCCGGGACAGCCCGCCGGGGGTGGCTACACCTTC
TRBV6-1	TRBJ1-6	.	medium-sized	CASSTGTMGSPLHF	TGTGCCAGCAGCACTGGAACGATGGGTTCACCCCTCCACTTT
TRBV28	TRBJ2-7	.	.	CASSSPTRTAYEQYF	TGTGCCAGCAGTTCGCCTACTAGGACGGCCTACGAGCAGTACTTC
TRBV7-3	TRBJ1-1	.	medium-sized	CASSKTVNTEAFF	TGTGCCAGCAGCAAGACAGTTAACACTGAAGCTTTCTTT
TRBV2	TRBJ2-7	.	.	CASRARTDKYEQYF	TGTGCCAGCAGGGCCAGGACAGATAAATACGAGCAGTACTTC
TRBV4-1	TRBJ2-3	.	.	CASSQDLGRSTDTQYF	TGCGCCAGCAGCCAAGATCTTGGCCGTAGCACAGATACGCAGTATTTT
TRBV21-1	TRBJ2-5	.	.	CASSKSGFGPGKVKETQYF	TGTGCCAGCAGCAAATCCGGATTTGGCCCGGGAAAAGTGAAAGAGACCCAGTACTTC
TRBV7-9	TRBJ2-1	.	.	CASSGGSSSYNEQFF	TGTGCCAGCAGCGGTGGGTCCAGCTCCTACAATGAGCAGTTCTTC
TRBV11-1	TRBJ2-1	.	.	CASRRQGVAGTYNEQFF	TGTGCCAGCAGACGACAGGGGGTAGCGGGGACCTACAATGAGCAGTTCTTC
TRBV11-3	TRBJ2-1	.	.	CASSLDGMGSEQFF	TGTGCCAGCAGCTTAGATGGGATGGGTTCTGAGCAGTTCTTC
TRBV20-1	TRBJ1-6	TRBD1	medium-sized	CSAKRGQRAYGSPLHF	TGCAGTGCTAAGAGGGGACAGCGGGCCTATGGTTCACCCCTCCACTTT
TRBV7-2	TRBJ2-3	.	.	CASSSASTGSGYF	TGTGCCAGCAGCTCAGCCTCCACTGGCTCGGGGTATTTT
TRBV19	TRBJ1-5	.	.	CASSIDSGRPQHF	TGTGCCAGTAGTATAGATTCAGGACGGCCCCAGCATTTT
TRBV7-9	TRBJ2-5	.	medium-sized	CASSPGAANRLWETQYF	TGTGCCAGCAGCCCAGGGGCGGCTAACAGACTGTGGGAGACCCAGTACTTC